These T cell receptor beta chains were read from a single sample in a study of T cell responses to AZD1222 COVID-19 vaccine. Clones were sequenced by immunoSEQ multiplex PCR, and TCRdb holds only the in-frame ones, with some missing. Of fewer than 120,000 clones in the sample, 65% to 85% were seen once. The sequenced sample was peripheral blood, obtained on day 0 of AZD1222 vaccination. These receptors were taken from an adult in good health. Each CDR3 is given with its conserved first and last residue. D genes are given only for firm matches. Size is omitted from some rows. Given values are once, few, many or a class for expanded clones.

TGTGCCAGCTCACGCCTCGGAGGGGGCTCAGCCAAAAACATTCAGTACTTC	CASSRLGGGSAKNIQYF	NA	NA	TRBV18	TRBJ2-4
TGTGCCACCCGGACTAGCGGTTACAATGAGCAGTTCTTC	CATRTSGYNEQFF	NA	TRBD2	TRBV7-9	TRBJ2-1
TGTGCCCAAGGGGAAGGGGGAAACTATGGCTACACCTTC	CAQGEGGNYGYTF	few	NA	TRBV12-3/TRBV12-4	TRBJ1-2
TGTGCCAGTACTCTCCGCGGGGAAATTTCCCCCCTCCACTTT	CASTLRGEISPLHF	NA	NA	TRBV19	TRBJ1-6
TGTGCCAGCAGCTTCGGGCTAGCAGGCTACGAGCAGTACTTC	CASSFGLAGYEQYF	NA	NA	TRBV11-2	TRBJ2-7
TGTGCCAGCAGCCCCAGACTAGCGGAGACCTACGAGCAGTACTTC	CASSPRLAETYEQYF	once	TRBD2	TRBV7-2	TRBJ2-7
TGTGCCAGCAGTCAGGGGGGGACTGAAGCTTTCTTT	CASSQGGTEAFF	NA	TRBD1	TRBV27	TRBJ1-1
TGTGCCAGCAGCTTTAATAGGGGCGAGCAGTACTTC	CASSFNRGEQYF	NA	NA	TRBV7-8	TRBJ2-7
TGTGCCAGCAGCTCGAGGGCCACAGATACGCAGTATTTT	CASSSRATDTQYF	NA	NA	TRBV7-2	TRBJ2-3
TGCGCCAGCAGCCAAGATAGGAGATACGAGCAGTACTTC	CASSQDRRYEQYF	once	NA	TRBV4-3	TRBJ2-7
TGTGCCAGCAGCTTCAAGGGCCGGGACACCGGGGAGCTGTTTTTT	CASSFKGRDTGELFF	few	NA	TRBV7-2	TRBJ2-2
TGTGCCACCAGTGGGCCTAGCGGGGGATACAATGAGCAGTTCTTC	CATSGPSGGYNEQFF	NA	TRBD2	TRBV19	TRBJ2-1
TGTGCCAGCAGCTTGGGGGACTTCGGGAACGACGAGCAGTACTTC	CASSLGDFGNDEQYF	NA	NA	TRBV7-2	TRBJ2-7